The 11 T cell receptor beta chains given below trace back to one sample, sequenced in a study of Ad26.COV2.S vaccination and SARS-CoV-2 variants. Noted treatment: roughly 18 received Ad26.COV2.S at low or high dose, single or two shots; several received placebo; per-sample allocation not given. Vaccine and placebo recipients were sampled on day 63 after the first injection. Libraries were prepared by immunoSEQ multiplex PCR; TCRdb keeps only in-frame clonotypes and omits some of them. The sample yields approximately 350,000 clones, about four fifths seen once. The sequencing used peripheral blood, collected in a trial of Ad26.COV2.S vaccine versus placebo. These receptors were taken from a person aged 18 to 59 who received the Ad26.COV2.S COVID-19 vaccine or a placebo.

This clone was seen more than once but under ten times. V gene TRBV12-3 or TRBV12-4 combines with J gene TRBJ2-7, with D uncertain. The CDR3 spans 11 residues. Trimming shortened V by 5 bases and J by 9 bases, and 11 bases separated the two germline ends. The CDR3 protein is CASSDGKGQYF. The CDR3 DNA reads TGTGCCAGCAGTGACGGAAAAGGGCAGTACTTC.

This chain's CDR3 is CATESTDTQYF. In DNA, the CDR3 is TGTGCCACCGAAAGTACAGATACGCAGTATTTT. This chain uses TRBV2 with TRBJ2-3; D is uncertain. Trimming left V 10 bases short and J 3 bases short, with 8 bases between. The CDR3 runs to 11 residues. CDR1 and CDR2 from the germline V gene are SNHLY and FYNNEI.

The chain carries TRBV3-1 (or the pseudogene TRBV3-2) and TRBJ2-5; 9 bases map to TRBD1. Looked up from germline, CDR1 is LGHDT and CDR2 is YNNKEL (reference sequence). CDR3 length: 15 amino acids. After removal of 6 bases from V and 4 bases from J, the junction contained 9 bases not matched to a gene. The CDR3 is CASSRGQGFGETQYF. In DNA form, the CDR3 reads TGTGCCAGCAGTCGAGGACAGGGGTTCGGAGAGACCCAGTACTTC.

The V and J genes are TRBV7-3 and TRBJ2-1, with TRBD1 identical over 8 bases. V lost 1 base to trimming and J lost 8 bases; unmatched junction nucleotides: 13. The CDR3 is 17 amino acids. From germline, CDR1 is SGHTA and CDR2 FQGTGA. As DNA, the CDR3 is TGTGCCAGCAGCTTAATTTTCCCACGATCGGGACAGGATGAGCAGTTCTTC. Translation: CASSLIFPRSGQDEQFF.

The genes are TRBV12-3 or TRBV12-4 and TRBJ2-7; D possibly matches TRBD1 or TRBD2 (5 bases each). The CDR3 is made up of 13 amino acids. The V end was cut by 8 bases, the J end by 10 bases, with 21 bases between. The CDR3 region is CASQPTGTRVQYF. CDR3 DNA sequence: TGTGCCAGCCAACCAACCGGGACGAGGGTACAGTACTTC.

V gene TRBV3-1 (or the pseudogene TRBV3-2) combines with J gene TRBJ2-2; D possibly matches TRBD1 or TRBD2 (5 bases each). The germline gives CDR1 LGHDT, CDR2 YNNKEL (reference sequence). V lost 4 bases to trimming and J lost 8 bases, with 14 bases between them. This CDR3 contains 14 residues. This chain's CDR3 is CASSPRRGGGELFF. CDR3 DNA: TGTGCCAGCAGCCCGCGTCGGGGCGGGGGGGAGCTGTTTTTT.

The chain's CDR3 is CATSRETGGAYEQYF. In DNA, the CDR3 is TGTGCCACCAGCAGAGAGACAGGAGGGGCCTACGAGCAGTACTTC. The chain employs TRBV15 and TRBJ2-7; D tentatively reads TRBD1 or TRBD2 (6 bases each). This CDR3 has 15 amino acids. V dropped 0 bases and J dropped 2 bases, with 11 bases sitting between them. Germline-derived CDR1 and CDR2 are LNHNV and YYDKDF (reference sequence).

The V and J genes are TRBV5-1 and TRBJ2-7; 12 nucleotides align to TRBD1. CDR1 and CDR2 (germline): SGHRS, YFSETQ. J lost 5 bases, V lost 4 bases, and 7 bases had no gene match. This CDR3 comprises 15 residues. The CDR3 nucleotides read TGCGCCAGCAGCGCCGGGACAGGGGGCCTAGACGAGCAGTACTTC. Its protein product is CASSAGTGGLDEQYF.

The chain has TRBV30 and TRBJ1-6; the D is unclear. Germline-derived CDR1 and CDR2 are GTSNPN and SVGIG (reference sequence). This CDR3 contains 14 residues. V lost 4 bases to trimming and J lost 9 bases, with 16 bases between them. This chain's CDR3 is CAWTPMASTSPLHF. The CDR3 DNA follows: TGTGCCTGGACTCCAATGGCCTCAACTTCACCCCTCCACTTT.

The gene calls are TRBV11-3 and TRBJ2-2; D is ambiguous. The CDR3 loop spans 14 amino acids. In germline, CDR1 is SGHNT, CDR2 YENEEA. Trimming took off 6 bases at V and 6 bases at J, with 14 bases between the two ends. DNA for the CDR3: TGTGCCAGCAGTCGACACGCTAAATCCGGGGAGCTGTTTTTT. The encoded protein is CASSRHAKSGELFF.

The chain uses TRBV5-4 and TRBJ2-5; weak D call: TRBD1 (5 bases). Trimming removed 4 bases from V and 2 bases from J, with 15 bases in between. This CDR3 has 15 amino acids. CDR1 is SGHNT and CDR2 is YYREEE in the germline V gene (reference sequence). The DNA for the CDR3 is TGTGCCAGCAGCAATCGTATACAGGTACAAGAGACCCAGTACTTC. It codes for CASSNRIQVQETQYF. The variable domain in full, completed from reference TRBV5-4 and TRBJ2-5, reads ETGVTQSPTHLIKTRGQQVTLRCSSQSGHNTVSWYQQALGQGPQFIFQYYREEENGRGNFPPRFSGLQFPNYSSELNVNALELDDSALYLCASSNRIQVQETQYFGPGTRLLVL.